The 13 T cell receptor beta chains presented below share a single source sample, sequenced in a study of blood T cell repertoires in COVID-19. Sequencing used immunoSEQ multiplex PCR; TCRdb keeps in-frame clones, though not all of them. The table has approximately 300,000 clones, about nine tenths seen once. Sequencing input: peripheral blood. Every receptor here comes from a woman between 50 and 59 years old who had recovered from COVID-19.

At least ten counts were recorded for this clone. The chain couples TRBV7-9 to TRBJ2-7; weak D call: TRBD1 (5 bases). Germline V gene sequence: CDR1 SEHNR, CDR2 FQNEAQ (reference sequence). Trimming took off 5 bases at V and 5 bases at J, with 16 bases between the two ends. This CDR3 has 14 residues. CDR3 region: CASSPRVGLDEQYF. The CDR3 DNA reads TGTGCCAGCAGCCCCCGGGTGGGGCTCGACGAGCAGTACTTC.

The chain is built from TRBV7-9 and TRBJ1-2; 8 positions agree with TRBD1. V trimming: 2 bases; J trimming: 3 bases; junction bases outside the gene matches: 5. CDR1 SEHNR and CDR2 FQNEAQ come from the germline V gene (reference sequence). This CDR3 has 15 amino acids. CDR3 amino acids: CASSLWGQEDYGYTF. The CDR3 DNA sequence: TGTGCCAGCAGCTTATGGGGACAGGAGGACTATGGCTACACCTTC.

V is TRBV4-3 and J is TRBJ1-3; the D gene is possibly TRBD1 (6 bases). Between the trimmed V and J ends, which lost 0 bases and 3 bases, there was a span of 18 bases. The CDR3 loop spans 18 amino acids. CDR1 and CDR2 from the germline V gene are LGHNA and YSLEER. The CDR3 DNA reads as TGCGCCAGCAGCCAAGATTTTACCTCAGGGGCAGGTGGAAACACCATATATTTT. It specifies CASSQDFTSGAGGNTIYF.

The chain combines TRBV7-8 with TRBJ1-1; D is unclear. Trimming removed 5 bases from V and 3 bases from J, with 4 bases in between. CDR3 length: 11 amino acids. The germline gives CDR1 SGHVS, CDR2 FQNEAQ. CDR3 loop: CASSPDTEAFF. CDR3 nucleotides: TGTGCCAGCAGCCCGGACACTGAAGCTTTCTTT. Drawing the rest from reference TRBV7-8 and TRBJ1-1, the complete variable domain is GAGVSQSPRYKVAKRGQDVALRCDPISGHVSLFWYQQALGQGPEFLTYFQNEAQLDKSGLPSDRFFAERPEGSVSTLKIQRTQQEDSAVYLCASSPDTEAFFGQGTRLTVV.

A single count supports this clone. The rearrangement joins TRBV5-4 to TRBJ2-7, with TRBD2 matching 10 bases. Germline V CDR1 and CDR2: SGHNT, YYREEE (reference sequence). The CDR3 contains 15 residues. V lost 4 bases, J lost 2 bases, and 6 bases stayed unmatched. CDR3 DNA sequence: TGTGCCAGCAGCCGGGGGCTAGCGGGGGCCTACGAGCAGTACTTC. It is translated as CASSRGLAGAYEQYF.

The chain has TRBV7-2 and TRBJ2-7, with no clear D. The CDR3 has 15 amino acids. CDR1 and CDR2 (germline): SGHTA, FQGNSA. V gave up 6 bases and J gave up 4 bases, with 19 bases separating them. DNA of the CDR3: TGTGCCAGCAGTACGTTCGCTAGAAGGTCGTACGAGCAGTACTTC. This sequence encodes CASSTFARRSYEQYF.

This chain links TRBV30 with TRBJ1-1, with 10 bases that match TRBD1. With 3 bases clipped from V and 6 bases from J, the junction kept 10 bases outside the gene matches. The CDR3 loop spans 15 amino acids. CDR1 is GTSNPN and CDR2 is SVGIG in the germline V gene (reference sequence). The CDR3 region has the DNA TGTGCCTGGAGACCACCCGGACAGGGGGGCTCTGAAGCTTTCTTT. Residues: CAWRPPGQGGSEAFF.

For this clone: At one end, the junction sequence differs from germline, possibly due to a read error. The chain employs TRBV6-5 and TRBJ2-7; D is possibly TRBD2 (5 bases). This CDR3 is built from 13 residues. Germline CDR1 is MNHEY and CDR2 is SVGAGI. CDR3 amino acids: CASSHSDWYEQYF. The CDR3 DNA sequence: TGTGCCAGCAGTCACTCGGACTGGTACGAGCAGTACTTC.

The chain has TRBV6-6 and TRBJ2-2; TRBD1 matches at 7 bases. Germline CDR1 MNHNY, CDR2 SVGAGI (reference sequence). Trimming at V came to 6 bases and at J to 2 bases, leaving 6 bases not matched to a gene. CDR3 length equals 15 residues. The CDR3 loop reads CASSLDRYNTGELFF. In DNA form, the CDR3 reads TGTGCCAGCAGCCTGGACAGGTACAACACCGGGGAGCTGTTTTTT.

The table lists this clone with a count of one. The chain is built from TRBV6-6 and TRBJ1-6; TRBD1 is a possible D gene (6 bases). V gave up 7 bases and J gave up 11 bases, with 12 bases separating them. The CDR3 has 12 amino acids. The germline CDR1 and CDR2 sequences are MNHNY and SVGAGI (reference sequence). CDR3 sequence (DNA): TGTGCCAGCAACGAGGGGGTTGCACCCCTCCACTTT. The encoded protein is CASNEGVAPLHF.

The chain has TRBV19 and TRBJ2-1, with 10 bases that match TRBD1. CDR1 is LNHDA and CDR2 is SQIVND in the germline V gene (reference sequence). The CDR3 is made up of 16 amino acids. Trimming cost V 3 bases and J 12 bases; bases outside gene matches: 14. The CDR3 DNA is TGTGCCAGTAGTATGAGGACGGGACAGGGGTTCGTAGGGCAGTTCTTC. It codes for CASSMRTGQGFVGQFF.

In its sample, this clone was seen a few times. Other nucleotide sequences from this sample produce the same CDR3. The chain uses TRBV19 and TRBJ1-1; D perhaps matches TRBD1 (5 bases). V gave up 5 bases and J gave up 0 bases, with 7 bases separating them. The CDR3 runs to 13 residues. The germline gives CDR1 LNHDA, CDR2 SQIVND (reference sequence). The CDR3 DNA sequence: TGTGCCAGTAGTGGGACTGTGAACACTGAAGCTTTCTTT. Its translation: CASSGTVNTEAFF.

This chain joins TRBV5-1 and TRBJ2-1; D possibly corresponds to TRBD1 (6 bases). V was cut by 6 bases and J by 9 bases, with 19 bases left in between. The germline V gene has CDR1 SGHRS and CDR2 YFSETQ. The CDR3 loop spans 14 amino acids. The CDR3 sequence is CASTPGALYGEQFF. DNA of the CDR3: TGCGCCAGCACGCCAGGGGCTCTATATGGTGAGCAGTTCTTC.